The clone carrying this T cell receptor beta chain was recorded only once. Germline trimming cut 5 bases from V and 2 bases from J; bases unmatched to any gene: 9. CDR1 and CDR2 (germline): MDHEN, SYDVKM. There are 15 residues in the CDR3. The sample is drawn from a study of blood T cell repertoires in COVID-19. Overall study context: The samples span acute and convalescent COVID-19 from the United States, Italy and Spain. The analysed material was cDNA or gDNA that came from T cells, B-cell-depleted T cells, or PBMCs.

Original handling: Reference gene primer amplification gave estimated nucleated cell counts. Here immunoSEQ multiplex PCR was the method, and the copy in TCRdb shows in-frame clones only, minus some. V, J and clone size derive from that table, while D and trimming were established from the DNA sequence. The repertoire holds approximately 21,000 clones, with roughly 85% as singletons. This receptor was obtained from a human donor in a cohort sampled during active COVID-19. The V gene is TRBV28, the J gene TRBJ2-7; 7 positions agree with TRBD1. The sample was peripheral blood. This chain's CDR3 is CASSPLGQETYEQYF. In DNA, the CDR3 is TGTGCCAGCAGTCCATTAGGACAGGAGACCTACGAGCAGTACTTC.